The clone carrying this TCR beta chain was detected ten times or more. Its antigen remains unidentified. These data originate in a study of CD8 T cells in ankylosing spondylitis. Study-wide results and caveats: Significantly higher representation of disease-linked clones was reported for matched ankylosing spondylitis synovial fluid. Characteristic of ankylosing spondylitis blood, it appeared, was a TCR beta motif comprising eight highly homologous variants. Some motif variants were previously reported in reactive arthritis synovial fluid and blood.

Molecular-barcoded quantitative 5'-RACE produced these TCR beta libraries. One entry per CDR3 protein results from TCRdb running MiXCR on the 5' RACE reads. Altogether roughly 280,000 distinct CDR3 sequences are present, around 20% being singletons, with the ten largest covering roughly 7.3%. Germline lookup yields CDR1 MDHEN and CDR2 SYDVKM. Unmatched junction bases numbered 10, after V lost 3 bases and J lost 8 bases. CDR3 length equals 16 residues. Material: blood, either unsorted or a sorted T cell fraction (not recorded which). V gene TRBV28 combines with J gene TRBJ1-6, with 7 positions matching TRBD1. The TCR sequence derives from a male donor with ankylosing spondylitis or in good health (not recorded which). In nucleotides, the CDR3 is TGTGCCAGCAGTTTCCGCACAGGGGCAGTTGATTCACCCCTCCACTTT. As protein: CASSFRTGAVDSPLHF.